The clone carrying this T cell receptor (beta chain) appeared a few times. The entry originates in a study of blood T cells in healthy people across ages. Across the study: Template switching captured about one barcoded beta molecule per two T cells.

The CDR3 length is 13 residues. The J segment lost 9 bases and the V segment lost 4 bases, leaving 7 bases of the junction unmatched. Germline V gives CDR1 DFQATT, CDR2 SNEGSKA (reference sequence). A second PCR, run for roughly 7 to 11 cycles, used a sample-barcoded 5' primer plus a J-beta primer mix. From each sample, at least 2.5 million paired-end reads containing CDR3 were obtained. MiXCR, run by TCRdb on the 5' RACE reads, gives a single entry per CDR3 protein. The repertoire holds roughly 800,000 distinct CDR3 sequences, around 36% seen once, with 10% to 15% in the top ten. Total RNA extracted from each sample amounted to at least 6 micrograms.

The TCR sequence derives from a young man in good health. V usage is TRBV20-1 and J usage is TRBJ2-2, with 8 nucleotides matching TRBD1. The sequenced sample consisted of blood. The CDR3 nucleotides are TGCAGTGCTACTCATCAGGGGGCGCGGGAGCTGTTTTTT. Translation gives CSATHQGARELFF.